These 4 T cell receptor beta chains originate from one sample sequenced in a study of tumor-infiltrating lymphocytes in primary liver carcinoma. TCR beta cDNA came from about 0.55 ug total RNA, primed with a constant-region primer. TCR beta libraries came from three nested multiplex PCR rounds using slightly modified ARM-PCR. Both of the initial two PCR rounds ran for about 11 cycles and employed TRBV1-TRBV30 forward primers alongside a C-beta reverse primer. TCRdb fed the multiplex PCR reads into MiXCR, producing one record per CDR3 protein. Of some 94,000 distinct CDR3 sequences detected, 55% to 75% appear once; the ten largest clones hold 9.5%. Extraction of RNA together with DNA used roughly 19-32 mg of unsorted bulk tissue. Sequences were obtained from liver tumor tissue from sampling region 5. Indicated subset: tumor region T5, tumor centre. These TCRs come from a woman in her sixties or seventies with primary liver carcinoma and hepatitis B virus infection.

This clonotype came up many times. DNA for the CDR3: TGTGCCAGCAGCCGCGGGGGGCACGAGCAGTACTTC. This translates into CASSRGGHEQYF. The V and J genes are TRBV14 and TRBJ2-7; 8 bases map to TRBD2. V shed 4 bases and J 5 bases; nucleotides not matched to a gene: 1. Germline assignment: CDR1 SGHDN and CDR2 FVKESK. The length of the CDR3 is 12 residues.

This chain's CDR3 is CSAIPVAGLADTQYF. For the CDR3, the DNA is TGCAGTGCTATCCCAGTGGCGGGGCTAGCAGATACGCAGTATTTT. The chain joins TRBV20-1 to TRBJ2-3; D is perhaps TRBD2 (6 bases). CDR1 is DFQATT and CDR2 is SNEGSKA in the germline V gene (reference sequence). With 4 bases removed from V and 4 bases from J, the gap between germline ends came to 18 bases. The CDR3 has 15 amino acids.

As for this clonotype: A clone one base away is much larger, so this may be a read error. V is TRBV18 and J is TRBJ1-2, with D possibly being TRBD1 (6 bases). CDR1 and CDR2 from the germline V gene are KGHSH and LQKENI. The CDR3 is 13 residues long. Trimming stripped 5 bases from V and 10 bases from J, with 17 bases between. The CDR3 DNA reads as TGTGCCAGCTCATCTTCCCTGACAGGATACTACACCTTC. As protein: CASSSSLTGYYTF.

V and J are TRBV11-2 and TRBJ2-2, with 11 bases lining up with TRBD2. Germline V gene sequence: CDR1 SGHAT, CDR2 FQNNGV. The ends lost 4 bases at V and 6 bases at J; junction bases unmatched: 4. The CDR3 length is 15 residues. In DNA, the CDR3 is TGTGCCAGCAGCTCGACTAGCGGGACTGCCGGGGAGCTGTTTTTT. Amino acid sequence: CASSSTSGTAGELFF.